These 26 T cell receptor beta chains were all obtained from the same sample, sequenced in a study of blood T cell repertoires in COVID-19 (dated by TCRdb to the early 2020s). Library preparation employed the immunoSEQ multiplex PCR assay. This immuneACCESS table, as held by TCRdb, lists in-frame sequences with V and J called but not all clones. Of the missing ones, under half trace to an unresolved V gene in checked studies; the others have no known cause. This sample holds hundreds of thousands of clones; roughly nine tenths were observed only once. Roughly 2.9% of the sample is held by the ten biggest clonotypes. Sequencing was performed on PBMCs or T cells enriched from blood (not recorded which). The receptors here all came from a woman between 45 and 60 years old who had been exposed to COVID-19.

This clone was counted once. The chain carries TRBV6-4 and TRBJ2-7; D gene uncertain. This CDR3 contains 17 residues. Looked up from germline, CDR1 is MRHNA and CDR2 is SNTAGT. V dropped 0 bases and J dropped 3 bases, with 18 bases sitting between them. The CDR3 reads CASSDSLTQGFIYEQYF. In DNA, the CDR3 is TGTGCCAGCAGTGACTCCTTGACTCAAGGCTTTATCTACGAGCAGTACTTC.

The chain uses TRBV10-3 and TRBJ2-1, with a weak D call TRBD2 (7 bases). Germline CDR1 is ENHRY and CDR2 is SYGVKD. This CDR3 region has 11 residues. Trimming shortened V by 9 bases and J by 10 bases, and 13 bases separated the two germline ends. The CDR3 region has the DNA TGTGCCATTGGGGGGGCTGGGGAGCAGTTCTTC. It codes for CAIGGAGEQFF.

This clone was detected only once. This chain connects TRBV12-3 or TRBV12-4 to TRBJ1-2; no firm D call. CDR3 length equals 13 residues. V shed 1 base and J shed 6 bases, with 9 bases lying between them. For the CDR3, the DNA is TGTGCCAGCAGTTTAGTGGCAGGTAATGGCTACACCTTC. The encoded protein is CASSLVAGNGYTF.

The chain combines TRBV7-2 with TRBJ2-5; no firm D call. Germline CDR1 and CDR2: SGHTA and FQGNSA. V was pared by 2 bases and J by 1 base, with 11 bases between. The CDR3 covers 15 residues. The CDR3 loop reads CASSLSRTSQETQYF. In DNA, the CDR3 is TGTGCCAGCAGCTTATCCCGTACATCCCAAGAGACCCAGTACTTC.

This clone came up a few times. The junction departs from germline at one end; a sequencing error may be responsible. V usage is TRBV11-2 and J usage is TRBJ2-6; D call uncertain. Germline CDR1 and CDR2: SGHAT and FQNNGV. The CDR3 sequence is 15 residues long. CDR3 protein: CASSLGSSGANVLTF. Written as DNA, the CDR3 is TGTGCCAGCAGTTTAGGCAGCTCTGGGGCCAACGTCCTGACTTTC.

The chain links TRBV7-9 to TRBJ1-2, with no clear D. Between the trimmed V and J ends, which lost 3 bases and 8 bases, there was a span of 13 bases. The germline V gene encodes CDR1 SEHNR and CDR2 FQNEAQ (reference sequence). The CDR3 covers 13 residues. CDR3 coding DNA: TGTGCCAGCAGCTTGGCAACGTCGCGGGGCTACACCTTC. Translation: CASSLATSRGYTF.

The chain couples TRBV4-2 to TRBJ1-6; D might be TRBD1 (5 bases). Trimming removed 1 base from V and 8 bases from J, with 15 bases in between. CDR1 and CDR2 from the germline V gene are LGHNA and YNFKEQ. The CDR3 covers 16 residues. CDR3 bases: TGTGCCAGCAGCCAAGTGCCCCGGCCGGGGGATTCACCCCTCCACTTT. Translating gives CASSQVPRPGDSPLHF.

The chain carries TRBV28 and TRBJ2-7; 7 nucleotides align to TRBD1. Trimming took 4 bases from V and 6 from J; bases not matched to a gene: 6. CDR1 and CDR2 (germline): MDHEN, SYDVKM. This CDR3 has 13 residues. DNA of the CDR3: TGTGCCAGCAGTTACGACAGGGCACTCGAGCAGTACTTC. Protein sequence: CASSYDRALEQYF. The entire variable domain, with the rest obtained from reference TRBV28 and TRBJ2-7, is as follows: DVKVTQSSRYLVKRTGEKVFLECVQDMDHENMFWYRQDPGLGLRLIYFSYDVKMKEKGDIPEGYSVSREKKERFSLILESASTNQTSMYLCASSYDRALEQYFGPGTRLTVT.

The chain recombines TRBV7-9 with TRBJ2-2; the match to TRBD1 covers 9 bases. V was clipped by 6 bases and J by 6 bases; unmatched bases: 14. The CDR3 has 17 amino acids. Germline lookup yields CDR1 SEHNR and CDR2 FQNEAQ (reference sequence). CDR3 coding DNA: TGTGCCAGCAGACCCCTGGCAGAACAGGGGGCGCCCGGGGAGCTGTTTTTT. As protein: CASRPLAEQGAPGELFF.

The V call is TRBV5-1, the J call TRBJ2-6; D perhaps matches TRBD1 (5 bases). CDR3 size: 18 residues. V lost 2 bases and J 0 bases, leaving 15 bases between the germline ends. Germline loops: CDR1 SGHRS, CDR2 YFSETQ. For the CDR3, the DNA is TGCGCCAGCAGCTTCACCGGCACAGGATTCTCTGGGGCCAACGTCCTGACTTTC. This encodes CASSFTGTGFSGANVLTF.

This sequence joins TRBV7-9 and TRBJ2-5, with 7 bases that match TRBD1. Per the germline V gene, CDR1 is SEHNR and CDR2 is FQNEAQ (reference sequence). J lost 4 bases, V lost 1 base, and 6 bases had no gene match. The CDR3 is 15 residues long. The CDR3 region has the DNA TGTGCCAGCAGCTTAGTTTCCGGGACAGCAGAGACCCAGTACTTC. Encoded protein: CASSLVSGTAETQYF. The complete variable domain, with remaining parts taken from reference TRBV7-9 and TRBJ2-5, reads DTGVSQNPRHKITKRGQNVTFRCDPISEHNRLYWYRQTLGQGPEFLTYFQNEAQLEKSRLLSDRFSAERPKGSFSTLEIQRTEQGDSAMYLCASSLVSGTAETQYFGPGTRLLVL.

V is TRBV30 and J is TRBJ1-3; possible D gene TRBD1, 6 bases. The CDR3 is 15 residues long. Looked up from germline, CDR1 is GTSNPN and CDR2 is SVGIG (reference sequence). Trimming cost V 3 bases and J 4 bases, with 16 bases left between them. This CDR3 reads CAWSLTGGPGNTIYF. CDR3 sequence (DNA): TGTGCCTGGAGCCTGACAGGAGGTCCGGGAAACACCATATATTTT.

The V call is TRBV27, the J call TRBJ1-5, with 7 bases fitting TRBD1. This CDR3 has 14 amino acids. Germline CDR1 MNHEY, CDR2 SMNVEV (reference sequence). The junction had 4 bases not matched to a gene; V was cut back by 4 bases and J by 4 bases. Written as DNA, the CDR3 is TGTGCCAGCAGTTCGACAGGGTGGAATCAGCCCCAGCATTTT. This codes for CASSSTGWNQPQHF.

This clone was counted between two and nine times. The chain combines TRBV19 with TRBJ1-5; D gene unclear. Germline-derived CDR1 and CDR2 are LNHDA and SQIVND (reference sequence). The CDR3 covers 12 residues. V was pared by 6 bases and J by 9 bases, with 12 bases between. CDR3 in DNA: TGTGCCAGTAGCCATTCAGTCAGGCCCCAGCATTTT. This translates into CASSHSVRPQHF.

This chain links TRBV5-1 with TRBJ2-3; D is unresolved. Trimming left V 6 bases short and J 2 bases short, with 13 bases between. The CDR3 is 14 amino acids. Germline V gene lookup returns CDR1 SGHRS and CDR2 YFSETQ. The CDR3 nucleotides are TGCGCCAGCAAGAATGCGAGAACCACAGATACGCAGTATTTT. Its protein is CASKNARTTDTQYF.

The chain links TRBV5-8 to TRBJ2-1, with D perhaps TRBD1 (5 bases). The CDR3 is 14 amino acids. V gave up 4 bases and J gave up 7 bases, with 15 bases separating them. Per germline, CDR1 SGHTS and CDR2 YDEGEE. CDR3 sequence (DNA): TGTGCCAGCAGCAGATTCCAGGGTTGGAATGAGCAGTTCTTC. This gives the protein CASSRFQGWNEQFF. The complete variable domain, with remaining parts taken from reference TRBV5-8 and TRBJ2-1, reads EAGVTQSPTHLIKTRGQQATLRCSPISGHTSVYWYQQALGLGLQFLLWYDEGEERNRGNFPPRFSGRQFPNYSSELNVNALELEDSALYLCASSRFQGWNEQFFGPGTRLTVL.

This clone was detected once. The chain is built from TRBV4-1 and TRBJ1-6; 8 bases are a match to TRBD1. CDR3 length equals 16 residues. V was pared by 0 bases and J by 10 bases, with 8 bases of the junction left unmatched. CDR1 is MGHRA, CDR2 YSYEKL, per germline. CDR3 in amino acids: CASSQDIGQGASPLHF. The CDR3 bases are TGCGCCAGCAGCCAAGATATAGGACAGGGTGCGTCACCCCTCCACTTT.

CDR3 sequence (DNA): TGTGCCATCAGTGAGTCATCAGGGGGCATTTACGAGCAGTACTTC. Protein sequence: CAISESSGGIYEQYF. The J gene is TRBJ2-7, the V gene TRBV10-3; 8 bases align to TRBD1. Germline V gene lookup returns CDR1 ENHRY and CDR2 SYGVKD. With V trimmed by 0 bases and J by 4 bases, 5 bases remained unmatched. The CDR3 is made up of 15 amino acids.

This clone turned up a few times. The CDR3: CASSLTGGYMGTEAFF. CDR3 coding DNA: TGTGCCAGCTCACTCACAGGGGGATACATGGGCACTGAAGCTTTCTTT. This chain joins TRBV18 and TRBJ1-1, with 8 nucleotides matching TRBD1. The CDR3 has 16 residues. J was trimmed by 4 bases and V by 4 bases; bases with no gene match: 11. Germline assignment: CDR1 KGHSH and CDR2 LQKENI.

This chain links TRBV19 with TRBJ1-6; perhaps TRBD1 as D (6 bases). Germline CDR1 reads LNHDA; CDR2 reads SQIVND (reference sequence). The CDR3 is made up of 15 amino acids. Trimming shortened V by 2 bases and J by 5 bases, and 10 bases separated the two germline ends. The CDR3 sequence: CASSIRGGNNSPLHF. CDR3 nucleotide sequence: TGTGCCAGTAGTATAAGAGGGGGAAATAATTCACCCCTCCACTTT. Looking up the rest from reference TRBV19 and TRBJ1-6 gives the full variable domain: DGGITQSPKYLFRKEGQNVTLSCEQNLNHDAMYWYRQDPGQGLRLIYYSQIVNDFQKGDIAEGYSVSREKKESFPLTVTSAQKNPTAFYLCASSIRGGNNSPLHFGNGTRLTVT.

This chain links TRBV9 with TRBJ2-2, with a possible D match to TRBD1 (5 bases). Looked up from germline, CDR1 is SGDLS and CDR2 is YYNGEE. Trimming stripped 0 bases from V and 2 bases from J, with 11 bases between. CDR3 length: 16 amino acids. CDR3: CASSVEVTANTGELFF. The CDR3 nucleotides read TGTGCCAGCAGCGTAGAGGTGACAGCCAACACCGGGGAGCTGTTTTTT.

This rearrangement joins TRBV19 to TRBJ2-5, with TRBD1 as a possible D gene (6 bases). The CDR3 is made up of 16 amino acids. Germline V gene data show CDR1 as LNHDA and CDR2 as SQIVND (reference sequence). Trimming took off 4 bases at V and 7 bases at J, with 22 bases between the two ends. The CDR3 sequence: CASSTAPQGSGGTQYF. Here the CDR3 DNA reads TGTGCCAGTAGTACAGCACCACAGGGATCTGGCGGGACCCAGTACTTC.

A single count supports this clone. The chain employs TRBV19 and TRBJ2-1; 9 bases match TRBD1. V trimming: 4 bases; J trimming: 9 bases; junction bases outside the gene matches: 16. This CDR3 is built from 17 residues. CDR1 LNHDA and CDR2 SQIVND come from the germline V gene (reference sequence). The CDR3 loop reads CASSSPPGTGRGGEQFF. The CDR3 DNA sequence: TGTGCCAGTAGTAGTCCCCCTGGGACAGGGCGAGGGGGTGAGCAGTTCTTC.

This chain joins TRBV9 and TRBJ2-7, with D tentatively TRBD1 (6 bases). CDR3 size: 14 residues. V lost 0 bases and J lost 6, with 13 bases in between. CDR1 is SGDLS and CDR2 is YYNGEE in the germline V gene. The CDR3 loop is CASSVDTGLSEQYF. The DNA of the CDR3 is TGTGCCAGCAGCGTAGATACAGGGTTGTCCGAGCAGTACTTC.

The chain joins TRBV19 to TRBJ2-2, with D possibly TRBD2 on 5 matching bases. The CDR3 loop spans 17 amino acids. V was clipped by 1 base and J by 3 bases, with 15 bases between them. Germline V gene sequence: CDR1 LNHDA, CDR2 SQIVND (reference sequence). CDR3 DNA sequence: TGTGCCAGTAGTATAGCCGGAGTGCTAGCCGACACCGGGGAGCTGTTTTTT. Its translation: CASSIAGVLADTGELFF.

The V call is TRBV6-1, the J call TRBJ2-1; 8 bases align to TRBD2. V lost 1 base to trimming and J lost 7 bases; unmatched junction nucleotides: 12. The CDR3 runs to 17 residues. From germline, CDR1 is MNHNS and CDR2 SASEGT. CDR3 DNA sequence: TGTGCCAGCAGTGAAGGGATCGGGACTAGGTTTTATAATGAGCAGTTCTTC. Translation gives CASSEGIGTRFYNEQFF.